A single sample gave rise to the 30 T cell receptor beta chains below, sequenced in a study of shared clonotypes between healthy human individuals. Assay: immunoSEQ multiplex PCR; the TCRdb copy retains only in-frame clones and omits some. The sample contains about 92,000 clones, 68% of which appear only once. The specimen was memory CD8+ T cells sorted from blood. Specified subset: CD45RO+ cells pooled with CCR7-negative TemRA cells. These TCRs come from a man aged 25-45 years in good health.

There are many counts of this clone. The chain is built from TRBV6-1 and TRBJ2-1; possibly TRBD2 for D (6 bases). The germline V gene has CDR1 MNHNS and CDR2 SASEGT. Trimming left V 1 base short and J 3 bases short, with 10 bases between. There are 15 residues in the CDR3. This chain's CDR3 is CASSEGDWNYNEQFF. The CDR3 DNA is TGTGCCAGCAGTGAAGGGGACTGGAACTACAATGAGCAGTTCTTC.

The chain recombines TRBV9 with TRBJ2-3, with D hard to call. Germline-derived CDR1 and CDR2 are SGDLS and YYNGEE. The CDR3 totals 17 residues. V was pared by 0 bases and J by 2 bases, with 16 bases between. The CDR3 sequence: CASSVGQFGVLTDTQYF. The DNA for the CDR3 is TGTGCCAGCAGCGTAGGTCAATTTGGCGTCCTCACAGATACGCAGTATTTT.

About this clone itself: The sample carries other DNA sequences with the same CDR3. The V gene is TRBV7-2, the J gene TRBJ2-7, with D perhaps TRBD1 (5 bases). The CDR3 length is 12 residues. Per the germline V gene, CDR1 is SGHTA and CDR2 is FQGNSA. V was clipped by 2 bases and J by 4 bases, with 6 bases between them. CDR3: CASSLQGYEQYF. For the CDR3, the DNA is TGTGCCAGCAGCTTACAGGGTTACGAGCAGTACTTC.

The V and J genes are TRBV11-3 and TRBJ1-5, with a possible D match to TRBD1 (5 bases). Per germline, CDR1 SGHNT and CDR2 YENEEA. The CDR3 is 14 amino acids. V gave up 1 base and J gave up 4 bases, with 8 bases separating them. The CDR3 protein is CASSLGQGNQPQHF. CDR3 sequence (DNA): TGTGCCAGCAGCTTAGGGCAGGGAAATCAGCCCCAGCATTTT.

This clone was picked up one time. The chain combines TRBV7-2 with TRBJ2-7; D remains unclear. Germline assignment: CDR1 SGHTA and CDR2 FQGNSA. V was cut by 5 bases and J by 3 bases, with 14 bases left in between. The CDR3 is 14 amino acids. CDR3 in amino acids: CASSPMWTGYEQYF. The CDR3 nucleotides are TGTGCCAGCAGCCCGATGTGGACGGGCTACGAGCAGTACTTC.

This sequence joins TRBV21-1 and TRBJ1-5; the table names TRBD1, a call not compared with the DNA. TRBV21-1 is classified as a pseudogene. CDR3 length: 17 residues. The DNA of the CDR3 is TGTGCCAGCAGCAAGGGCTTACAGGGGGCAAGCAATCAGCCCCAGCATTTT. This encodes CASSKGLQGASNQPQHF.

The V and J genes are TRBV19 and TRBJ1-5; D gene unclear. Trimming pared 7 bases from V and 6 bases from J, leaving 16 bases between. CDR3 length: 14 amino acids. Germline V CDR1 and CDR2: LNHDA, SQIVND (reference sequence). The chain's CDR3 is CASNWANLLQPQHF. DNA of the CDR3: TGTGCCAGTAATTGGGCGAACTTACTTCAGCCCCAGCATTTT.

This clone came up a few times. The CDR3 nucleotides read TGCAGCGTTGAGCTCGGCCCTAGTTACAATGAGCAGTTCTTC. Residues: CSVELGPSYNEQFF. This chain joins TRBV29-1 and TRBJ2-1; no reliable D call. CDR1 is SQVTM and CDR2 is ANQGSEA in the germline V gene. The ends were cut back, 3 bases at V and 4 bases at J, with 13 bases in the middle. The CDR3 length is 14 residues.

This clone turned up a few times. The chain is built from TRBV4-1 and TRBJ2-7; no clear D. The CDR3 extends over 15 amino acids. Trimming removed 1 base at V and 5 bases at J, with 15 bases between. Germline CDR1 reads MGHRA; CDR2 reads YSYEKL. The DNA for the CDR3 is TGCGCCAGCAGCCAAGCGTCAGGCAGTATGGACGAGCAGTACTTC. This sequence encodes CASSQASGSMDEQYF.

The chain's CDR3 is CASTGTDSYNEQFF. The CDR3 coding sequence is TGTGCCAGCACCGGGACCGACTCCTACAATGAGCAGTTCTTC. The chain is built from TRBV6-5 and TRBJ2-1, with D perhaps assigned TRBD1 or TRBD2 (5 bases each). Germline values: CDR1 MNHEY, CDR2 SVGAGI. Trimming took 7 bases from V and 0 from J, leaving 10 bases between them. This CDR3 spans 14 amino acids.

This sequence joins TRBV5-1 and TRBJ2-7; D gene ambiguous. Germline CDR1 is SGHRS and CDR2 is YFSETQ. The length of the CDR3 is 14 residues. Trimming cost V 9 bases and J 3 bases, with 19 bases left between them. The CDR3 coding sequence is TGCGCCACCCCCGTAGCTAAAGATGGCTACGAGCAGTACTTC. Encoded protein: CATPVAKDGYEQYF.

This clone has a handful of counts. The chain carries TRBV5-5 and TRBJ2-1; no definite D call. Trimming stripped 4 bases from V and 7 bases from J, with 12 bases between. The CDR3 is 13 amino acids. CDR1 and CDR2 (germline): SGHKS, YYEKEE (reference sequence). The chain's CDR3 is CASSPPNRNEQFF. The CDR3 region has the DNA TGTGCCAGCAGCCCCCCAAACCGGAATGAGCAGTTCTTC.

This clone occurred many times. The rearrangement uses TRBV29-1 and TRBJ2-2; 8 positions agree with TRBD1. The CDR3 totals 13 residues. Germline CDR1 is SQVTM and CDR2 is ANQGSEA. V lost 4 bases, J lost 8 bases, and 6 bases stayed unmatched. This CDR3 is CSVVDREAGELFF. In nucleotides, the CDR3 is TGCAGCGTTGTGGACAGGGAGGCGGGGGAGCTGTTTTTT.

The chain is built from TRBV18 and TRBJ1-4; D possibly corresponds to TRBD1 (6 bases). V was cut by 8 bases and J by 0 bases, with 19 bases left in between. The length of the CDR3 is 17 residues. Germline CDR1 reads KGHSH; CDR2 reads LQKENI. The chain's CDR3 is CASPKQGLGATNEKLFF. In DNA, the CDR3 is TGTGCCAGCCCGAAACAGGGCCTCGGTGCAACTAATGAAAAACTGTTTTTT.

The genes are TRBV28 and TRBJ2-7, with TRBD2 matching 7 bases. The CDR3 totals 14 residues. V lost 9 bases to trimming and J lost 2 bases; unmatched junction nucleotides: 10. Germline V gives CDR1 MDHEN, CDR2 SYDVKM. CDR3 protein: CASSLGGDPYEQYF. CDR3 coding DNA: TGTGCCAGTTCCCTGGGGGGGGACCCCTACGAGCAGTACTTC. Drawing the rest from reference TRBV28 and TRBJ2-7, the complete variable domain is DVKVTQSSRYLVKRTGEKVFLECVQDMDHENMFWYRQDPGLGLRLIYFSYDVKMKEKGDIPEGYSVSREKKERFSLILESASTNQTSMYLCASSLGGDPYEQYFGPGTRLTVT.

V and J are TRBV2 and TRBJ2-1, with D possibly being TRBD1 (6 bases). The germline V gene encodes CDR1 SNHLY and CDR2 FYNNEI. The CDR3 consists of 15 residues. With 4 bases removed from V and 4 bases from J, the gap between germline ends came to 14 bases. This chain's CDR3 is CASSGRDTLYNEQFF. The DNA for the CDR3 is TGTGCCAGCAGTGGCCGGGACACCCTATACAATGAGCAGTTCTTC.

This clone was counted between two and nine times. The V call is TRBV7-2, the J call TRBJ1-4, with 7 bases fitting TRBD1. V shed 5 bases and J 8 bases; nucleotides not matched to a gene: 5. The CDR3 consists of 13 residues. The germline CDR1 and CDR2 sequences are SGHTA and FQGNSA. CDR3 loop: CASSTGVNEKLFF. CDR3 DNA: TGTGCCAGCAGCACAGGGGTTAACGAAAAACTGTTTTTT.

This clone was seen many times. The chain uses TRBV2 and TRBJ2-1, with D possibly TRBD2 on 6 matching bases. V lost 9 bases, J lost 14 bases, and 20 bases lay in between. CDR1 and CDR2 (germline): SNHLY, FYNNEI. The CDR3 sequence is 12 residues long. CDR3 sequence: CASLQRSEGEFF. CDR3 nucleotide sequence: TGTGCCAGTCTACAGCGATCGGAGGGTGAGTTCTTC.

The chain links TRBV2 to TRBJ1-5; perhaps TRBD1 as D (5 bases). Germline V gives CDR1 SNHLY, CDR2 FYNNEI. The V gene lost 5 bases and the J gene lost 0 bases, with 8 bases spanning the gap. The CDR3 sequence is 14 residues long. This chain's CDR3 is CASSRQSSNQPQHF. DNA for the CDR3: TGTGCCAGCAGTAGACAGTCTAGCAATCAGCCCCAGCATTTT.

This clone showed up many times. The rearrangement uses TRBV6-4 and TRBJ2-3; 9 bases align to TRBD2. Germline CDR1 MRHNA, CDR2 SNTAGT. V shed 4 bases and J 1 base; nucleotides not matched to a gene: 0. The CDR3 is made up of 14 amino acids. The CDR3 DNA follows: TGTGCCAGCAGTGGGACTAGCGGCACAGATACGCAGTATTTT. Encoded protein: CASSGTSGTDTQYF.

The chain joins TRBV5-4 to TRBJ2-2, with D tentatively TRBD2 (5 bases). Germline V CDR1 and CDR2: SGHNT, YYREEE (reference sequence). The length of the CDR3 is 15 residues. Trimming left V 5 bases short and J 6 bases short, with 17 bases between. The CDR3 sequence: CASRTGNSSPGELFF. In DNA form, the CDR3 reads TGTGCCAGCAGAACCGGGAACTCCTCTCCCGGGGAGCTGTTTTTT.

The chain couples TRBV28 to TRBJ1-1; D remains unclear. Germline-derived CDR1 and CDR2 are MDHEN and SYDVKM. V was clipped by 8 bases and J by 1 base, with 20 bases between them. The CDR3 sequence is 16 residues long. In nucleotides, the CDR3 is TGTGCCAGCCCCCCCTCGGGAACCGGGCGGAACACTGAAGCTTTCTTT. This codes for CASPPSGTGRNTEAFF.

This clone was picked up many times. The chain links TRBV15 to TRBJ2-1, with D perhaps TRBD2 (5 bases). Germline V CDR1 and CDR2: LNHNV, YYDKDF (reference sequence). V dropped 6 bases and J dropped 0 bases, with 15 bases sitting between them. The CDR3 runs 16 residues. The CDR3 DNA reads TGTGCCACCAGGGAACTAGATAGCAGCTCCTACAATGAGCAGTTCTTC. Protein product: CATRELDSSSYNEQFF.

The rearrangement links TRBV18 to TRBJ2-2; D is unresolved. Germline assignment: CDR1 KGHSH and CDR2 LQKENI. Trimming took off 4 bases at V and 6 bases at J, with 6 bases between the two ends. This CDR3 has 12 residues. This chain's CDR3 is CASSLSSGELFF. CDR3 nucleotide sequence: TGTGCCAGCTCACTTTCTTCCGGGGAGCTGTTTTTT.

This clone was seen a handful of times. A far larger clone lies a single base away; this is likely a read error. This sample also contains other DNA sequences that code for the same CDR3. V and J are TRBV28 and TRBJ2-7; D unclear. CDR1 and CDR2 from the germline V gene are MDHEN and SYDVKM. The CDR3 contains 11 residues. The ends were cut back, 2 bases at V and 3 bases at J, with 2 bases in the middle. CDR3 amino acids: CASSLNYEQYF. In DNA, the CDR3 is TGTGCCAGCAGTTTAAACTACGAGCAGTACTTC.

This rearrangement joins TRBV4-3 to TRBJ2-3, with D perhaps TRBD1 (5 bases). Germline V gene lookup returns CDR1 LGHNA and CDR2 YSLEER. Trimming took 3 bases from V and 5 from J, leaving 9 bases between them. The CDR3 contains 13 residues. CDR3 coding DNA: TGCGCCAGCAGCCATAATAGGGGAGATACGCAGTATTTT. It is translated as CASSHNRGDTQYF.

There are a few counts of this clone. The V gene is TRBV29-1, the J gene TRBJ2-2; 7 bases match TRBD2. Trimming cost V 4 bases and J 3 bases; bases outside gene matches: 8. The germline CDR1 and CDR2 sequences are SQVTM and ANQGSEA. This CDR3 is built from 15 residues. The CDR3 spells CSVGRENLDTGELFF. The CDR3 DNA sequence: TGCAGCGTTGGGCGGGAGAATTTGGACACCGGGGAGCTGTTTTTT.

The rearrangement links TRBV7-8 to TRBJ2-7; no definite D call. Per the germline V gene, CDR1 is SGHVS and CDR2 is FQNEAQ. The V gene lost 5 bases and the J gene lost 5 bases, with 22 bases spanning the gap. The CDR3 sequence is 16 residues long. CDR3 protein: CASSPRSRSQWNEQYF. In nucleotides, the CDR3 is TGTGCCAGCAGCCCTCGGAGCCGTTCCCAATGGAACGAGCAGTACTTC.

The V and J genes are TRBV29-1 and TRBJ2-3; TRBD2 might be the D (6 bases). The CDR3 has 13 amino acids. Germline V gene data show CDR1 as SQVTM and CDR2 as ANQGSEA. The V end was cut by 6 bases, the J end by 8 bases, with 18 bases between. CDR3 residues: CSVRGPGAATQYF. Here the CDR3 DNA reads TGCAGCGTGAGGGGTCCGGGAGCCGCTACGCAGTATTTT.

This clone appeared a few times. The chain joins TRBV6-4 to TRBJ2-2, with 10 positions matching TRBD1. V gave up 7 bases and J gave up 6 bases; unmatched junction bases: 8. Per the germline V gene, CDR1 is MRHNA and CDR2 is SNTAGT. This CDR3 spans 15 amino acids. The CDR3: CASTYAGTGAGELFF. The CDR3 nucleotides are TGTGCCAGCACCTACGCCGGGACAGGGGCCGGGGAGCTGTTTTTT.